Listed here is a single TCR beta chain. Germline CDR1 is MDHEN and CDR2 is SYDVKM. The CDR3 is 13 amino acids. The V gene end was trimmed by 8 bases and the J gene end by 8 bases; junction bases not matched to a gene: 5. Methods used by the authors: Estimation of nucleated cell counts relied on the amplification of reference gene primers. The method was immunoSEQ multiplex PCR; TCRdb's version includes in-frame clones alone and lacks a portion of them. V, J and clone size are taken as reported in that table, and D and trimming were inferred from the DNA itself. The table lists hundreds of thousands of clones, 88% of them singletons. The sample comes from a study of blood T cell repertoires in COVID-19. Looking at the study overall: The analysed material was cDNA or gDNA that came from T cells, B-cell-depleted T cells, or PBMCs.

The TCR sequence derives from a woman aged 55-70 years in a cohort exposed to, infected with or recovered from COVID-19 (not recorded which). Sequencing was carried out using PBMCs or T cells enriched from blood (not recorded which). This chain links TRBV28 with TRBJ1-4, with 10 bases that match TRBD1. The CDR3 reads CASRDRGQEKLFF. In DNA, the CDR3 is TGTGCCAGCCGAGACAGGGGGCAGGAAAAACTGTTTTTT.